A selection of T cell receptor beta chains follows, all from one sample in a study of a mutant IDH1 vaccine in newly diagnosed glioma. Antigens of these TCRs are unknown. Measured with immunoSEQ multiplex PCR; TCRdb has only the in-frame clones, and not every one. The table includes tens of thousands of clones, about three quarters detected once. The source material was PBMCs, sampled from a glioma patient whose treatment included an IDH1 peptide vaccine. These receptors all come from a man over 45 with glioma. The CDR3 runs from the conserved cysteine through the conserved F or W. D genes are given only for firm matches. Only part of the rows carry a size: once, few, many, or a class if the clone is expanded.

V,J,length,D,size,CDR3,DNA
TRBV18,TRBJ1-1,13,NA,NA,CASSTGGGTEAFF,TGTGCCAGCTCCACCGGGGGTGGCACTGAAGCTTTCTTT
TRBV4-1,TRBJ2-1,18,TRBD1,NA,CASSQDAAGGRSYNEQFF,TGCGCCAGCAGCCAAGATGCGGCAGGGGGTCGCTCCTACAATGAGCAGTTCTTC
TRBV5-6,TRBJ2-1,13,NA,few,CASSPLGFQWQFF,TGTGCCAGCAGCCCCCTTGGGTTCCAATGGCAGTTCTTC
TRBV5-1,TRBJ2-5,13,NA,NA,CASSRQVQETQYF,TGCGCCAGCAGCAGACAGGTCCAAGAGACCCAGTACTTC
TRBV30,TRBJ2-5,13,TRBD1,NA,CAWRRQGIETQYF,TGTGCCTGGAGACGACAGGGGATAGAGACCCAGTACTTC
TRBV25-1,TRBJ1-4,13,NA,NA,CASRSGANEKLFF,TGTGCCAGCAGGTCAGGAGCTAATGAAAAACTGTTTTTT
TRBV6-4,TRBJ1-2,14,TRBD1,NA,CASKPLWDSYGYTF,TGTGCCAGCAAGCCCCTATGGGACAGTTATGGCTACACCTTC
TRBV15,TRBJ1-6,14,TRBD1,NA,CATSDREYNSPLHF,TGTGCCACCAGCGACAGGGAGTATAATTCACCCCTCCACTTT
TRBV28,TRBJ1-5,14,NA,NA,CASSRRTVKTPQHF,TGTGCCAGCAGTCGGAGGACAGTCAAGACGCCCCAGCATTTT
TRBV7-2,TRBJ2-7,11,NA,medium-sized,CASSDRYEQYF,TGTGCCAGCAGCGACCGCTACGAGCAGTACTTC
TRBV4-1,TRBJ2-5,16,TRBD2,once,CASSQGVAGSQETQYF,TGCGCCAGCAGCCAGGGAGTAGCGGGGAGCCAAGAGACCCAGTACTTC
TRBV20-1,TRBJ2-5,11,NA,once,CSARGQETQYF,TGCAGTGCTAGGGGGCAAGAGACCCAGTACTTC
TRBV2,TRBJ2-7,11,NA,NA,CASRNMYEQYF,TGTGCCAGCAGGAACATGTACGAGCAGTACTTC
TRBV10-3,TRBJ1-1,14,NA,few,CAISGSAMNTEAFF,TGTGCCATCAGTGGATCAGCTATGAACACTGAAGCTTTCTTT
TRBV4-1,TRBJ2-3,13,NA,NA,CASSQEGGDTQYF,TGCGCCAGCAGCCAAGAGGGGGGAGATACGCAGTATTTT
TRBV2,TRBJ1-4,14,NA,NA,CASSPGLSNEKLFF,TGTGCCAGCAGCCCGGGGCTTTCTAATGAAAAACTGTTTTTT
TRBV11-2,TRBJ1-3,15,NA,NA,CASSLDGGGGNTIYF,TGTGCCAGCAGCTTAGATGGGGGTGGCGGAAACACCATATATTTT
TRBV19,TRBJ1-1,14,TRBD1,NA,CASLPGGVNTEAFF,TGTGCCAGCCTCCCAGGGGGGGTGAACACTGAAGCTTTCTTT
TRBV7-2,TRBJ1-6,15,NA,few,CASSSFRSHSSPLHF,TGTGCCAGCAGCTCTTTCAGATCCCACTCTTCACCCCTCCACTTT
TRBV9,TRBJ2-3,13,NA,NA,CASSRQVTDTQYF,TGTGCCAGTTCCCGACAGGTTACAGATACGCAGTATTTT
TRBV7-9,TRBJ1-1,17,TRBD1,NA,CASSLEDRGYGGTEAFF,TGTGCCAGCAGCTTAGAAGACAGGGGATACGGGGGCACTGAAGCTTTCTTT
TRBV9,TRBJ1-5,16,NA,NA,CASSAGGAGGDQPQHF,TGTGCCAGCAGCGCAGGAGGGGCAGGAGGAGATCAGCCCCAGCATTTT
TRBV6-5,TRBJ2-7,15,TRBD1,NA,CASSSRQGSGDEQYF,TGTGCCAGCAGTTCCCGACAGGGCTCCGGGGACGAGCAGTACTTC
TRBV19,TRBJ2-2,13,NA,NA,CASSIGLYGELFF,TGTGCCAGTAGTATTGGGCTATACGGGGAGCTGTTTTTT
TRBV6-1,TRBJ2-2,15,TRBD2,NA,CASSEMGGDTGELFF,TGTGCCAGCAGTGAAATGGGGGGGGACACCGGGGAGCTGTTTTTT
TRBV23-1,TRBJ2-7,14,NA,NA,CASSRHRTHYEQYF,TGCGCCAGCAGCCGGCATAGAACCCACTACGAGCAGTACTTC